The present entry profiles one TCR beta chain with its context. Its antigen is not known. The data were taken from a study of cytomegalovirus exposure and HLA in healthy donors. Points from the study as a whole: Cytomegalovirus association was assigned to more than 150 TCR beta chains.

The PCR made use of 60 Vbeta and 13 Jbeta primers. Sequencing was performed with immunoSEQ multiplex PCR; in TCRdb, only in-frame clones are kept and a portion is missing. The table records about 130,000 clones, over 60% of them present only once. The CDR3 has 15 residues. Germline V gene sequence: CDR1 MGHRA, CDR2 YSYEKL. V shed 3 bases and J 2 bases; nucleotides not matched to a gene: 3. This rearrangement joins TRBV4-1 to TRBJ2-1; 8 nucleotides line up with TRBD1. The source material was PBMCs. The clonotype comes from a human donor in good health. The CDR3 nucleotides are TGCGCCAGCAGCCATGACAGGGGCGCCTACAATGAGCAGTTCTTC. It is translated as CASSHDRGAYNEQFF.